This T cell receptor beta chain comes out of a study of identifying expanded T cells in peripheral blood. Using immunoSEQ multiplex PCR, the repertoire was profiled, and TCRdb retains in-frame clones only, with some absent. This table has about 100,000 clones, approximately 90% appearing once. This CDR3 is built from 16 residues. Germline V gene sequence: CDR1 SGHTA, CDR2 FQGNSA. With 5 bases removed from V and 3 bases from J, the gap between germline ends came to 14 bases. Material for sequencing was blood. V usage is TRBV7-2 and J usage is TRBJ1-6; no clear D. The clonotype was recovered from a person aged 18 to 75 in good health. The CDR3 region has the DNA TGTGCCAGCAGCCCCCGTTCTGAGGGCTATAATTCACCCCTCCACTTT. Translation: CASSPRSEGYNSPLHF.